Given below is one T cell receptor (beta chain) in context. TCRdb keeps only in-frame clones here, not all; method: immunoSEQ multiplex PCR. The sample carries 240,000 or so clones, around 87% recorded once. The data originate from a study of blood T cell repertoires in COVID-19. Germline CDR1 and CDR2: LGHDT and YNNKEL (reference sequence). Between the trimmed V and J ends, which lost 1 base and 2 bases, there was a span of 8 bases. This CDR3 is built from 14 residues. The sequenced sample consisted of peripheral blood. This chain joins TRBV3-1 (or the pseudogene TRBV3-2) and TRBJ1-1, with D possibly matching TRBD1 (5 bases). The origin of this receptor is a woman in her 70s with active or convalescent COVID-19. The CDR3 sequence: CASSQARANTEAFF. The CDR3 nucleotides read TGTGCCAGCAGCCAAGCCAGGGCCAACACTGAAGCTTTCTTT.